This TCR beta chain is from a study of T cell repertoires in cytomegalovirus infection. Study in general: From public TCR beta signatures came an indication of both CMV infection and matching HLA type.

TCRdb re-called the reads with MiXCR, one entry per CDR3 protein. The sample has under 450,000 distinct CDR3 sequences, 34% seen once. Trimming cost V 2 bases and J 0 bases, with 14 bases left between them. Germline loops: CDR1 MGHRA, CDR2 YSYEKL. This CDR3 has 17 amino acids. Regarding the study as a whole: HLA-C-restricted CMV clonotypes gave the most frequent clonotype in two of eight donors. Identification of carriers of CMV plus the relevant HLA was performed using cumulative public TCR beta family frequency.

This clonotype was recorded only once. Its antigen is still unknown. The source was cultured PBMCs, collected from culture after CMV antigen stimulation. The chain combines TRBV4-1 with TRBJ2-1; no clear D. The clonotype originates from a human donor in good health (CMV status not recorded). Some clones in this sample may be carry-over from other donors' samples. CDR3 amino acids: CASSQSASVSSYNEQFF. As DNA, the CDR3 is TGCGCCAGCAGCCAATCCGCGTCTGTAAGCTCCTACAATGAGCAGTTCTTC.